Shown below are 17 T cell receptor beta chains from a single sample sequenced in a study of blood T cell repertoires in COVID-19. Produced via immunoSEQ multiplex PCR; TCRdb's table is partial and in-frame only. The sample consists of 200,000 to 250,000 clones, about 85% of them appearing once. The material sequenced was peripheral blood. These receptors all stem from a man aged 40-50 years with acute or convalescent COVID-19.

The chain carries TRBV5-6 and TRBJ1-2; D may be TRBD1 (6 bases). The CDR3 totals 16 residues. Trimming took 4 bases from V and 6 from J, leaving 22 bases between them. Germline assignment: CDR1 SGHDT and CDR2 YYEEEE. CDR3 nucleotide sequence: TGTGCCAGCAGCGAACGGGACACCGAATGGTCCAATGGCTACACCTTC. This encodes CASSERDTEWSNGYTF.

The gene calls are TRBV20-1 and TRBJ2-5; TRBD2 matches 12 bases. The germline gives CDR1 DFQATT, CDR2 SNEGSKA (reference sequence). The J segment lost 2 bases and the V segment lost 3 bases, leaving 13 bases of the junction unmatched. This CDR3 comprises 18 residues. The CDR3 spells CSASKPSRTSGEQETQYF. The CDR3 nucleotides read TGCAGTGCTAGTAAACCCTCCCGGACTAGCGGGGAACAAGAGACCCAGTACTTC.

The chain uses TRBV7-6 and TRBJ1-2; D is undetermined. The germline V gene encodes CDR1 SGHVS and CDR2 FNYEAQ. The CDR3 extends over 16 amino acids. Trimming removed 4 bases from V and 6 bases from J, with 21 bases in between. DNA for the CDR3: TGTGCCAGCAGCTCCGAGGTGGGAGGAGGTGGTGATGGCTACACCTTC. Its translation is CASSSEVGGGGDGYTF.

V usage is TRBV11-2 and J usage is TRBJ2-1; 8 nucleotides align to TRBD1. Germline CDR1 is SGHAT and CDR2 is FQNNGV. Unmatched junction bases numbered 7, after V lost 1 base and J lost 8 bases. This CDR3 contains 15 residues. CDR3 residues: CASSLAQGARDEQFF. The CDR3 coding sequence is TGTGCCAGCAGCTTAGCCCAGGGGGCGCGTGATGAGCAGTTCTTC.

V usage is TRBV5-4 and J usage is TRBJ2-5, with 7 bases matching TRBD1. With 4 bases clipped from V and 1 base from J, the junction kept 7 bases outside the gene matches. Germline-derived CDR1 and CDR2 are SGHNT and YYREEE (reference sequence). This CDR3 has 15 residues. The CDR3 reads CASSPDGTVQETQYF. The CDR3 DNA follows: TGTGCCAGCAGCCCAGATGGGACAGTCCAAGAGACCCAGTACTTC.

The V call is TRBV7-8, the J call TRBJ2-2; TRBD2 matches at 10 bases. J was trimmed by 4 bases and V by 2 bases; bases with no gene match: 13. This CDR3 comprises 19 residues. CDR1 and CDR2 (germline): SGHVS, FQNEAQ. This CDR3 is CASSLSSGGALVGTGELFF. The CDR3 bases are TGTGCCAGCAGCTTATCCAGCGGGGGGGCCCTTGTTGGCACCGGGGAGCTGTTTTTT.

V usage is TRBV5-1 and J usage is TRBJ1-2, with TRBD1 matching 8 bases. V was pared by 4 bases and J by 2 bases, with 7 bases of the junction left unmatched. The germline gives CDR1 SGHRS, CDR2 YFSETQ. The CDR3 covers 15 residues. CDR3 amino acids: CASSPAGQVNYGYTF. CDR3 bases: TGCGCCAGCAGCCCCGCGGGACAGGTAAACTATGGCTACACCTTC.

The gene calls are TRBV9 and TRBJ2-2; TRBD2 matches 11 bases. Germline CDR1 and CDR2: SGDLS and YYNGEE. Trimming removed 1 base from V and 4 bases from J; junction bases left unmatched: 0. There are 15 residues in the CDR3. Written as DNA, the CDR3 is TGTGCCAGCAGCGTACTAGCGGGAGGCACCGGGGAGCTGTTTTTT. Encoded protein: CASSVLAGGTGELFF.

The chain joins TRBV2 to TRBJ2-7; a weak D match, TRBD1 (6 bases). This CDR3 spans 15 amino acids. Germline CDR1 is SNHLY and CDR2 is FYNNEI. Trimming removed 5 bases at V and 0 bases at J, with 14 bases between. In DNA, the CDR3 is TGTGCCAGCAGTTACTCAGGGGCTAGCTCCTACGAGCAGTACTTC. Translated, it gives CASSYSGASSYEQYF.

The V and J genes are TRBV12-3 or TRBV12-4 and TRBJ1-2, with unresolved D. The CDR3 runs 12 residues. Trimming stripped 9 bases from V and 7 bases from J, with 15 bases between. This CDR3 is CASTEGGIGYTF. Written as DNA, the CDR3 is TGTGCCAGTACGGAGGGAGGGATTGGCTACACCTTC.

This chain joins TRBV6-5 and TRBJ1-2; D is possibly TRBD1 (6 bases). V lost 5 bases to trimming and J lost 11 bases, with 15 bases between them. CDR3 length: 12 amino acids. Germline V CDR1 and CDR2: MNHEY, SVGAGI. CDR3 region: CASSKPGTRYTF. The CDR3, as DNA: TGTGCCAGCAGTAAGCCCGGGACAAGATACACCTTC.

V and J are TRBV19 and TRBJ2-1, with D hard to call. The CDR3 loop spans 12 amino acids. Trimming shortened V by 3 bases and J by 12 bases, and 12 bases separated the two germline ends. The germline CDR1 and CDR2 sequences are LNHDA and SQIVND (reference sequence). The CDR3: CASSMAPLGQFF. CDR3 nucleotide sequence: TGTGCCAGTAGTATGGCCCCCCTTGGGCAGTTCTTC. Supplemented by reference TRBV19 and TRBJ2-1, the full variable domain reads DGGITQSPKYLFRKEGQNVTLSCEQNLNHDAMYWYRQDPGQGLRLIYYSQIVNDFQKGDIAEGYSVSREKKESFPLTVTSAQKNPTAFYLCASSMAPLGQFFGPGTRLTVL.

The V and J genes are TRBV13 and TRBJ1-6; tentative D call: TRBD1 (6 bases). Germline CDR1 is PRHDT and CDR2 is FYEKMQ (reference sequence). The CDR3 totals 15 residues. V was pared by 3 bases and J by 7 bases, with 13 bases between. DNA for the CDR3: TGTGCCAGCAGCTTCCGGGACATGGGGAATTCACCCCTCCACTTT. Translation gives CASSFRDMGNSPLHF.

This rearrangement joins TRBV19 to TRBJ1-5, with no clear D. Germline V CDR1 and CDR2: LNHDA, SQIVND (reference sequence). This CDR3 contains 13 residues. Trimming left V 3 bases short and J 4 bases short, with 7 bases between. The CDR3 region has the DNA TGTGCCAGTAGTATGTCCCCGAATCAGCCCCAGCATTTT. It is translated as CASSMSPNQPQHF.

The chain combines TRBV28 with TRBJ2-7; tentative D call: TRBD1 (6 bases). The germline gives CDR1 MDHEN, CDR2 SYDVKM. The ends were cut back, 5 bases at V and 2 bases at J, with 16 bases in the middle. This CDR3 is built from 15 residues. The CDR3 coding sequence is TGTGCCAGCAGTCAGACAGGTAGCCATCCCTACGAGCAGTACTTC. Protein: CASSQTGSHPYEQYF. Drawing the rest from reference TRBV28 and TRBJ2-7, the complete variable domain is DVKVTQSSRYLVKRTGEKVFLECVQDMDHENMFWYRQDPGLGLRLIYFSYDVKMKEKGDIPEGYSVSREKKERFSLILESASTNQTSMYLCASSQTGSHPYEQYFGPGTRLTVT.

The gene calls are TRBV6-2 or TRBV6-3 and TRBJ1-1, with TRBD1 matching over 8 bases. The V and J ends lost 2 bases and 1 base, in that order; junction bases with no gene match: 3. The CDR3 has 15 residues. Looked up from germline, CDR1 is MNHEY and CDR2 is SVGEGT. DNA of the CDR3: TGTGCCAGCAGTTACCTCGGGACAGGGAACACTGAAGCTTTCTTT. Residues: CASSYLGTGNTEAFF.

As DNA, the CDR3 is TGCAGTGCTCCGGGGGCTGAAGCTTTCTTT. The encoded protein is CSAPGAEAFF. V and J are TRBV20-1 and TRBJ1-1; possible D gene TRBD1, 5 bases. This CDR3 spans 10 amino acids. CDR1 is DFQATT and CDR2 is SNEGSKA in the germline V gene (reference sequence). Trimming shortened V by 5 bases and J by 6 bases, and 7 bases separated the two germline ends.